These T cell receptor beta chains were read from a single sample in a study of cytomegalovirus exposure and HLA in healthy donors. The protocol was immunoSEQ multiplex PCR, while the TCRdb copy is restricted to in-frame clones and leaves out a portion. The sample yields 57,000 or so clones, roughly 94% seen once. Sequencing was done on a sample of PBMCs. The source is a man aged 18-30 years in good health and CMV-seronegative. The CDR3 runs from the conserved cysteine through the conserved F or W. The D gene is left open where the match is weak. A clone size is listed for some rows: how often the clone was seen (once, few, many), or a class if it is expanded.

d_call	clone_size	v_call	j_call	cdr3_nt	cdr3_aa
TRBD1	once	TRBV28	TRBJ1-4	TGTGCCAGCAGTTTAAGAGGACAGGGGGCTGCTAATGAAAAACTGTTTTTT	CASSLRGQGAANEKLFF
TRBD2	NA	TRBV4-2	TRBJ2-7	TGTGCCAGCAGCCCGGGGACTAGCGGCTACGAGCAGTACTTC	CASSPGTSGYEQYF
TRBD2	NA	TRBV11-2	TRBJ2-3	TGTGCCAGCAGCTCCGCCGGGACTAGCCGCACAGATACGCAGTATTTT	CASSSAGTSRTDTQYF
NA	NA	TRBV15	TRBJ1-5	TGTGCCACCAGCAGGGTTCCCGAGTATAGCAATCAGCCCCAGCATTTT	CATSRVPEYSNQPQHF
NA	NA	TRBV12-5	TRBJ2-3	TGTGCTAGTGGTTTGGTACTAGGGTTGAACGTCGGAGATACGCAGTATTTT	CASGLVLGLNVGDTQYF
NA	NA	TRBV6-5	TRBJ1-3	TGTGCCAGCAAAACAGGGATCTCTGGAAACACCATATATTTT	CASKTGISGNTIYF
NA	once	TRBV7-1	TRBJ1-2	TGTGCCAGCAGCAGGGTTGACGAGGGAAAGACCTATGGCTACACCTTC	CASSRVDEGKTYGYTF
NA	NA	TRBV6-6	TRBJ1-2	TGTGCCAGCAGCTCCAGGGCCCGAACTAACTATGGCTACACCTTC	CASSSRARTNYGYTF
TRBD2	once	TRBV4-3	TRBJ2-3	TGCGCCAGCAGCCCAACAGCGGGAAGCACAGATACGCAGTATTTT	CASSPTAGSTDTQYF
TRBD1	NA	TRBV6-5	TRBJ1-1	TGTGCCAGCAGTCAACCCTCGACAGGGGGCACTGAAGCTTTCTTT	CASSQPSTGGTEAFF
TRBD1	NA	TRBV7-9	TRBJ2-1	TGTGCCAGCAGCCCTGGGACAGGGGGGAGCAATGAGCAGTTCTTC	CASSPGTGGSNEQFF
TRBD2	NA	TRBV5-4	TRBJ2-7	TGTGCCAGCAGCTTGAAGCTAGCGGGAGCGGAAGAGCAGTACTTC	CASSLKLAGAEEQYF
NA	NA	TRBV10-3	TRBJ2-1	TGTGCCATTAAGGAGGGGGCTGAGCAGTTCTTC	CAIKEGAEQFF
TRBD2	once	TRBV7-2	TRBJ2-7	TGTGCCAGCAGCTCCAGCCTAGCGGGAGACTACGAGCAGTACTTC	CASSSSLAGDYEQYF
NA	NA	TRBV5-1	TRBJ1-2	TGCGCCAGCAGCTTGAATCCAGGAATTGATGGCTACACCTTC	CASSLNPGIDGYTF
TRBD1	once	TRBV6-4	TRBJ1-1	TGTGCCAGCAGTCTATCTACAGGGGGGGACACTGAAGCTTTCTTT	CASSLSTGGDTEAFF
NA	NA	TRBV19	TRBJ2-1	TGTGCCAGTAGGACAGGAGCCAATGAGCAGTTCTTC	CASRTGANEQFF
TRBD2	NA	TRBV7-2	TRBJ2-5	TGTGCCAGCAGCGCCAGACTAGCGGCAGAGACCCAGTACTTC	CASSARLAAETQYF
NA	NA	TRBV5-6	TRBJ2-7	TGTGCCAGCAGCTTAACGGGAGTGGGGCGCGAGCAGTACTTC	CASSLTGVGREQYF
TRBD1	NA	TRBV28	TRBJ1-2	TGTGCCAGCAGTTTTCCCCCAACCGGGACAGGCAAAGGGGGCTACACCTTC	CASSFPPTGTGKGGYTF
NA	NA	TRBV6-1	TRBJ2-5	TGTGCCAGCAGTGCTTTGGAGGGCCGGGAGACCCAGTACTTC	CASSALEGRETQYF
TRBD2	NA	TRBV14	TRBJ2-7	TGTGCCAGCAGCCCACGACTAGCGGGAGCGGGGGAGCAGTACTTC	CASSPRLAGAGEQYF
NA	once	TRBV27	TRBJ1-3	TGTGCCAGCAGGGTCACAGGGTTCGGAAACACCATATATTTT	CASRVTGFGNTIYF
NA	few	TRBV6-5	TRBJ2-7	TGTGCCAGCAGTTACGGAGGACGCGAGCAGTACTTC	CASSYGGREQYF
TRBD2	once	TRBV28	TRBJ2-1	TGTGCCGGAGGGACTAGCGGGACAAATGAGCAGTTCTTC	CAGGTSGTNEQFF
NA	NA	TRBV6-5	TRBJ1-1	TGTGCCAGCAGTCAATCAGTAAACACTGAAGCTTTCTTT	CASSQSVNTEAFF
NA	NA	TRBV10-3	TRBJ1-2	TGTGCCATCAGTGAGACGGGAGCCCGCTATGGCTACACCTTC	CAISETGARYGYTF
TRBD1	NA	TRBV5-1	TRBJ2-2	TGCGCCAGCAGCTTCGACAGGGGTAGGGAGCTGTTTTTT	CASSFDRGRELFF
TRBD1	NA	TRBV2	TRBJ1-4	TGTGCCAGCAGTGCAATGACAGGGTCATATGCAACTAATGAAAAACTGTTTTTT	CASSAMTGSYATNEKLFF
TRBD1	NA	TRBV7-8	TRBJ1-5	TGTGCCAGCAGTGCAGGGGGCGCGGGGCAGCCCCAGCATTTT	CASSAGGAGQPQHF
NA	once	TRBV5-1	TRBJ1-1	TGCGCCAGCAGCCTAGAACAGGGCACTGAAGCTTTCTTT	CASSLEQGTEAFF
NA	NA	TRBV19	TRBJ2-3	TGTGCCAGTAGTATAGTTCGTTTCGGCACAGGGAGCACAGATACGCAGTATTTT	CASSIVRFGTGSTDTQYF
NA	NA	TRBV4-2	TRBJ1-3	TGTGCCAGCAGCCAACCCCGCCAAGGTCCCCAGGACTACTCTGGAAACACCATATATTTT	CASSQPRQGPQDYSGNTIYF